This T cell receptor (beta chain) was sequenced for a study of blood T cells in healthy people across ages. The use of a sample-barcoded 5' primer and a J-beta primer mix characterized a second PCR of roughly 7 to 12 cycles. TCRdb passed the 5' RACE reads through MiXCR, listing each CDR3 protein once. Here the sample spans around 650,000 distinct CDR3 sequences, less than 45% being singletons. This CDR3 has 16 amino acids. V lost 2 bases, J lost 2 bases, and 5 bases stayed unmatched. Germline V gives CDR1 SNHLY, CDR2 FYNNEI. This clonotype was counted many times. What was sequenced was blood. This clonotype originated in an elderly man in good health. The rearrangement uses TRBV2 and TRBJ2-5; 10 bases align to TRBD2. The CDR3, as DNA: TGTGCCAGCAGTGAATATCTAGCGGGGGTGCAAGAGACCCAGTACTTC. This codes for CASSEYLAGVQETQYF. The variable domain in full, with the rest retrieved from reference TRBV2 and TRBJ2-5, is EPEVTQTPSHQVTQMGQEVILRCVPISNHLYFYWYRQILGQKVEFLVSFYNNEISEKSEIFDDQFSVERPDGSNFTLKIRSTKLEDSAMYFCASSEYLAGVQETQYFGPGTRLLVL.